This note documents a single TCR beta chain sequence. The PCR was carried out with 60 Vbeta primers and 13 Jbeta primers. The protocol was immunoSEQ multiplex PCR, while the TCRdb copy is restricted to in-frame clones and leaves out a portion. The sample holds 95,000 to 150,000 clones, 50% to 75% seen once. Per germline, CDR1 LGHNA and CDR2 YNFKEQ. The CDR3 is 17 residues long. V lost 4 bases to trimming and J lost 2 bases, with 21 bases between them. This entry is derived from a study of cytomegalovirus exposure and HLA in healthy donors. Sequenced material: PBMCs. V usage is TRBV4-2 and J usage is TRBJ2-7; D possibly corresponds to TRBD1 (6 bases). The sequence derives from a woman in her 40s in good health and CMV-seropositive. CDR3 in DNA: TGTGCCAGCAGCCTCCCTCCGACAGGACCAGGGACCTACGAGCAGTACTTC. Translating gives CASSLPPTGPGTYEQYF.